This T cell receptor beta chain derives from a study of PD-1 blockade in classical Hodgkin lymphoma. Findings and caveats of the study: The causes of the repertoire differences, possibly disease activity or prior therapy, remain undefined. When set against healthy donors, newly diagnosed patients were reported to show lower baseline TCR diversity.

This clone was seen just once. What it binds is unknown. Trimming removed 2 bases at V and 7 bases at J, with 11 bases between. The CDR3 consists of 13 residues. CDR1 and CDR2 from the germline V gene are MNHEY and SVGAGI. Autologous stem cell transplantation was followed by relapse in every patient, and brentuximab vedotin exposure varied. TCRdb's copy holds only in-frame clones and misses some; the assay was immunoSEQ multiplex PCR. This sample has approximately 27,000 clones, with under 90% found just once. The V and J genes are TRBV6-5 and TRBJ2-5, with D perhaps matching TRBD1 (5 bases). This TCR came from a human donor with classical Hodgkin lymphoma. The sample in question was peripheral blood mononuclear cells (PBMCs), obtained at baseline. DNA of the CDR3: TGTGCCAGCAGTTACCCGGGTCAGGGGACCCAGTACTTC. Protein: CASSYPGQGTQYF.